This passage covers 16 T cell receptor beta chains from one sample sequenced in a study of early T cells in non-severe SARS-CoV-2 infection. TCRdb reanalysed the 5' RACE reads using MiXCR and keeps one entry per CDR3 protein. The sample holds tens of thousands of distinct CDR3 sequences, 6% to 8.5% seen once. The specimen sequenced was whole blood. All receptors come from an adult who was a healthcare worker with PCR-confirmed SARS-CoV-2 infection or an uninfected control (not recorded which).

There are a few counts of this clonotype. The rearrangement uses TRBV29-1 and TRBJ2-1, with TRBD1 as a possible D gene (5 bases). V was shortened by 2 bases and J by 6 bases, with 14 bases between the two germline ends. Germline assignment: CDR1 SQVTM and CDR2 ANQGSEA. There are 14 residues in the CDR3. The DNA of the CDR3 is TGCAGCGTTGAAAGGTATTGGGGCACCAATGAGCAGTTCTTC. Protein: CSVERYWGTNEQFF.

This clonotype was counted at least ten times. J is TRBJ2-5 and V is TRBV6-6; perhaps TRBD1 as D (5 bases). Germline V gene data show CDR1 as MNHNY and CDR2 as SVGAGI (reference sequence). V was clipped by 10 bases and J by 5 bases, with 20 bases between them. CDR3 length: 14 residues. CDR3 protein: CATTSGWQKETQYF. In DNA, the CDR3 is TGTGCCACGACGTCAGGGTGGCAGAAGGAGACCCAGTACTTC.

This clonotype has ten or more counts. The CDR3 spells CASSFTGTGGDEQYF. CDR3 nucleotides: TGCGCCAGCAGTTTTACCGGGACAGGGGGCGACGAGCAGTACTTC. This chain uses TRBV5-1 with TRBJ2-7, with 12 bases matching TRBD1. From germline, CDR1 is SGHRS and CDR2 YFSETQ. V was clipped by 5 bases and J by 5 bases; unmatched bases: 8. CDR3 length equals 15 residues.

This clonotype turned up a few times. The chain carries TRBV29-1 and TRBJ1-4, with D perhaps matching TRBD1 (5 bases). Germline V gene lookup returns CDR1 SQVTM and CDR2 ANQGSEA. V gave up 4 bases and J gave up 6 bases, with 12 bases separating them. The CDR3 totals 13 residues. The CDR3 sequence: CSVGTGTDEKLFF. CDR3 nucleotides: TGCAGCGTTGGAACTGGGACGGATGAAAAACTGTTTTTT.

A few counts support this clonotype. The chain carries TRBV20-1 and TRBJ1-2; D uncertain. The CDR3 sequence is 12 residues long. Trimming left V 1 base short and J 4 bases short, with 7 bases between. Looked up from germline, CDR1 is DFQATT and CDR2 is SNEGSKA (reference sequence). The DNA for the CDR3 is TGCAGTGCTAGAGTTCACTCCTATGGCTACACCTTC. Translating gives CSARVHSYGYTF.

The chain has TRBV6-2 or TRBV6-3 and TRBJ2-5, with 7 bases identical to TRBD1. The CDR3 is made up of 14 amino acids. Germline loops: CDR1 MNHEY, CDR2 SVGEGT. V shed 6 bases, J shed 7 bases, and the junction held 11 bases outside the gene matches. The CDR3 DNA is TGTGCCAGCAGCATCACAGGGGAGACAGCGACCCAGTACTTC. Its translation is CASSITGETATQYF.

There are many counts of this clonotype. The CDR3: CASSLEDRFREQFF. CDR3 nucleotide sequence: TGTGCCAGCAGCTTAGAGGACAGGTTTAGAGAGCAGTTCTTC. This chain joins TRBV7-6 and TRBJ2-1, with 7 bases that match TRBD1. Germline CDR1 reads SGHVS; CDR2 reads FNYEAQ. V was clipped by 1 base and J by 10 bases; unmatched bases: 7. The CDR3 runs to 14 residues.

This clonotype was recorded at least ten times. The gene calls are TRBV12-5 and TRBJ1-6; no clear D. From germline, CDR1 is LGHNT and CDR2 FRNRAP. V lost 0 bases and J 5 bases, leaving 11 bases between the germline ends. This CDR3 is 16 amino acids long. This chain's CDR3 is CASGLVKGRHNSPLHF. DNA of the CDR3: TGTGCTAGTGGTTTGGTAAAAGGACGCCATAATTCACCCCTCCACTTT.

This clonotype has ten or more counts. The chain carries TRBV10-3 and TRBJ1-2; D might be TRBD1 (5 bases). The CDR3 extends over 14 amino acids. Deletions cut 6 bases from V and 4 bases from J, with 15 bases between. Looked up from germline, CDR1 is ENHRY and CDR2 is SYGVKD. The DNA for the CDR3 is TGTGCCATCAGCGGTAGGCAGGGCTCCTATGGCTACACCTTC. Translating it yields CAISGRQGSYGYTF.

In this sample, this clonotype turned up a few times. The chain employs TRBV9 and TRBJ2-3, with 7 nucleotides matching TRBD2. CDR3 size: 17 residues. V gave up 4 bases and J gave up 2 bases; unmatched junction bases: 13. Looked up from germline, CDR1 is SGDLS and CDR2 is YYNGEE. Written as DNA, the CDR3 is TGTGCCAGCAGCTCCCCCCTTGGGGGACTAAACACAGATACGCAGTATTTT. It yields the protein CASSSPLGGLNTDTQYF. Complete variable domain (other parts from reference TRBV9 and TRBJ2-3): DSGVTQTPKHLITATGQRVTLRCSPRSGDLSVYWYQQSLDQGLQFLIQYYNGEERAKGNILERFSAQQFPDLHSELNLSSLELGDSALYFCASSSPLGGLNTDTQYFGPGTRLTVL.

This clonotype was picked up many times. The rearrangement links TRBV7-9 to TRBJ1-1; no definite D call. The V end lost 3 bases, the J end lost 0 bases, and 11 bases lay between the germline ends. This CDR3 has 15 residues. Germline lookup yields CDR1 SEHNR and CDR2 FQNEAQ (reference sequence). The CDR3 loop is CASSFSRDMNTEAFF. In DNA form, the CDR3 reads TGTGCCAGCAGCTTCTCTAGGGATATGAACACTGAAGCTTTCTTT. The entire variable domain, with the rest obtained from reference TRBV7-9 and TRBJ1-1, is as follows: DTGVSQNPRHKITKRGQNVTFRCDPISEHNRLYWYRQTLGQGPEFLTYFQNEAQLEKSRLLSDRFSAERPKGSFSTLEIQRTEQGDSAMYLCASSFSRDMNTEAFFGQGTRLTVV.

This clonotype was detected many times. The V gene is TRBV20-1, the J gene TRBJ2-7; D is possibly TRBD2 (5 bases). The germline V gene encodes CDR1 DFQATT and CDR2 SNEGSKA (reference sequence). This CDR3 comprises 13 residues. V was clipped by 5 bases and J by 6 bases, with 17 bases between them. The CDR3 DNA reads TGCAGTGCTGGTCTAGCTGGGGTTAGCGAGCAGTACTTC. Protein: CSAGLAGVSEQYF.

Many counts were recorded for this clonotype. The genes are TRBV19 and TRBJ2-3; no firm D call. Between the trimmed V and J ends, which lost 3 bases and 5 bases, there was a span of 3 bases. Germline V gene data show CDR1 as LNHDA and CDR2 as SQIVND (reference sequence). The CDR3 contains 11 residues. The CDR3 is CASSIGDTQYF. The CDR3 nucleotides are TGTGCCAGTAGTATCGGAGATACGCAGTATTTT.

The genes are TRBV4-1 and TRBJ2-3; D call uncertain. CDR3 size: 16 residues. V was clipped by 0 bases and J by 3 bases, with 13 bases between them. Germline assignment: CDR1 MGHRA and CDR2 YSYEKL. Written as DNA, the CDR3 is TGCGCCAGCAGCCAAGATTACGGCAGTATAACAGATACGCAGTATTTT. It is translated as CASSQDYGSITDTQYF.

Worth noting for this clonotype: A much larger clone sits a single nucleotide away, making a read error possible. The chain is built from TRBV6-2 or TRBV6-3 and TRBJ2-7, with D hard to call. V shed 2 bases and J shed 2 bases, with 1 base lying between them. CDR1 is MNHEY and CDR2 is SVGEGT in the germline V gene. CDR3 length: 11 residues. CDR3 coding DNA: TGTGCCAGCAGTTACGCCTACGAGCAGTACTTC. Encoded protein: CASSYAYEQYF.

This clonotype has only a few counts. The rearrangement uses TRBV28 and TRBJ1-4, with 9 bases identical to TRBD1. The CDR3 has 14 residues. J gave up 16 bases and V 2 bases, and 11 bases lay outside the gene matches. The germline V gene has CDR1 MDHEN and CDR2 SYDVKM. The CDR3, as DNA: TGTGCCAGCAGTTTAGTAGACCCGACAGGGGGAGCGTTTTTT. Translated, it gives CASSLVDPTGGAFF.